This T cell receptor beta chain appears in the sequencing data of a study of regulatory T cells in long-lasting Graves disease. Germline CDR1 LNHNV, CDR2 YYDKDF (reference sequence). With 1 base removed from V and 0 bases from J, the gap between germline ends came to 8 bases. The CDR3 is 15 amino acids. Time point meaning: newly diagnosed GD, antithyroid drugs for less than 3 months. Extracted PBMC RNA gave rise to the TCR library. Combining iRepertoire HTBI primers with Arm-PCR of CDR3 regions, the authors built TCR beta libraries. A single record per CDR3 protein comes from TCRdb applying MiXCR to the multiplex PCR reads. The data contain 380,000 or so distinct CDR3 sequences, under 20% of them seen just once; the ten biggest clones take up 20%. This clonotype was seen a few times. The data also belong to a second study, concerning T cells in Graves' hyperthyroidism and ophthalmopathy.

The origin of this receptor is a woman between 18 and 30 years old with Graves disease. The sample in question was peripheral blood mononuclear cells (PBMCs), obtained at new diagnosis, from a patient treated with antithyroid drugs. This sequence joins TRBV15 and TRBJ2-3; D not certain. The CDR3 reads CATSRAPASTDTQYF. The CDR3 DNA reads as TGTGCCACCAGCAGAGCCCCGGCTAGCACAGATACGCAGTATTTT.